The next 20 T cell receptor beta chains were all read from a single sample in a study of molecular identifiers for immune sequencing clone quantification. TCRdb fed the PCR reads into MiXCR, producing one record per CDR3 protein. The top ten clones hold around 0.9% of a sample with 550,000 to 750,000 distinct CDR3 sequences, just under 20% of them seen once. The sequenced material came from naive CD8+ T cells from blood, with Jurkat cell RNA spiked in. Described subset: FACS-sorted CD8+CD4-CCR7+CD45RA+ naive T cells. These receptors were obtained from a human donor in good health. Some libraries in this study had Jurkat cell RNA spiked in.

This clonotype occurred many times. The chain recombines TRBV6-5 with TRBJ2-3, with 8 bases matching TRBD2. The CDR3 runs to 16 residues. Looked up from germline, CDR1 is MNHEY and CDR2 is SVGAGI. V was pared by 3 bases and J by 1 base, with 6 bases of the junction left unmatched. CDR3 coding DNA: TGTGCCAGCAGTTATCTCGGGGGGGGACGCACAGATACGCAGTATTTT. Amino acids: CASSYLGGGRTDTQYF.

In its sample, this clonotype was seen a few times. The V call is TRBV27, the J call TRBJ1-2, with 12 bases identical to TRBD1. Germline V gives CDR1 MNHEY, CDR2 SMNVEV (reference sequence). The CDR3 runs to 15 residues. V lost 5 bases to trimming and J lost 3 bases; unmatched junction nucleotides: 4. The CDR3 DNA is TGTGCCAGCAGTACCGGGACAGGGGGCCACTATGGCTACACCTTC. Amino acids: CASSTGTGGHYGYTF.

V is TRBV27 and J is TRBJ2-7; D gene uncertain. This CDR3 contains 12 residues. Per germline, CDR1 MNHEY and CDR2 SMNVEV (reference sequence). Trimming cost V 5 bases and J 4 bases, with 9 bases left between them. CDR3 amino acids: CASSQRVYEQYF. The CDR3 DNA reads as TGTGCCAGCAGTCAAAGGGTGTACGAGCAGTACTTC.

The V and J genes are TRBV6-2 or TRBV6-3 and TRBJ2-1; possibly TRBD1 or TRBD2 for D (5 bases each). This CDR3 has 12 amino acids. Per germline, CDR1 MNHEY and CDR2 SVGEGT. Trimming removed 9 bases at V and 4 bases at J, with 10 bases between. The CDR3 region is CASWDAYNEQFF. CDR3 in DNA: TGTGCCAGTTGGGACGCATACAATGAGCAGTTCTTC.

A note on this clonotype: A read error may be the cause here, since a much bigger clone is one base away. In this CDR3 the conserved last residue, phenylalanine or tryptophan, is missing, so a read error is likely. V and J are TRBV5-1 and TRBJ2-7; D perhaps matches TRBD2 (5 bases). This CDR3 comprises 14 residues. Trimming pared 0 bases from V and 5 bases from J, leaving 12 bases between. The V gene's germline CDR1 is SGHRS and CDR2 YFSETQ. Written as DNA, the CDR3 is TGCGCCAGCAGCTTGGGTCCGCGAGCGGACGAGCAGTACCTC. Protein sequence: CASSLGPRADEQYL.

This clonotype has ten or more counts. The chain is built from TRBV12-3 or TRBV12-4 and TRBJ2-1, with D possibly being TRBD2 (5 bases). V lost 1 base and J lost 10, with 20 bases in between. There are 16 residues in the CDR3. The DNA of the CDR3 is TGTGCCAGCAGTTTAGGGGCGAGCGGTGGGCCATCCGAGCAGTTCTTC. Residues: CASSLGASGGPSEQFF.

This clonotype occurred many times. The CDR3 here is CASNNLLAGGTDTQYF. The CDR3 bases are TGTGCCAGCAACAACCTTCTAGCGGGAGGTACAGATACGCAGTATTTT. The chain employs TRBV27 and TRBJ2-3; 11 nucleotides align to TRBD2. Unmatched junction bases numbered 9, after V lost 7 bases and J lost 3 bases. Looked up from germline, CDR1 is MNHEY and CDR2 is SMNVEV (reference sequence). There are 16 residues in the CDR3.

The sample holds many counts of this clonotype. The V call is TRBV7-9, the J call TRBJ1-1; no clear D gene. The CDR3 is made up of 14 amino acids. V was trimmed by 1 base and J by 1 base, leaving 7 bases between them. Germline values: CDR1 SEHNR, CDR2 FQNEAQ (reference sequence). This chain's CDR3 is CASSLVVENTEAFF. For the CDR3, the DNA is TGTGCCAGCAGCTTAGTTGTAGAGAACACTGAAGCTTTCTTT.

The V gene is TRBV27, the J gene TRBJ1-5; D is perhaps TRBD1 (5 bases). The V end was cut by 5 bases, the J end by 0 bases, with 23 bases between. This CDR3 region has 19 residues. CDR1 is MNHEY, CDR2 SMNVEV, per germline (reference sequence). CDR3 residues: CASSIIGVLPNHSNQPQHF. CDR3 coding DNA: TGTGCCAGCAGTATCATAGGGGTTCTACCTAATCATAGCAATCAGCCCCAGCATTTT.

The chain employs TRBV7-6 and TRBJ2-7; D is undetermined. The germline V and J ends were trimmed by 5 bases and 0 bases, with 14 bases remaining between them. The CDR3 covers 15 residues. Germline values: CDR1 SGHVS, CDR2 FNYEAQ. The CDR3 nucleotides read TGTGCCAGCAGCACCCCGACGGGTCTCTCCTACGAGCAGTACTTC. It yields the protein CASSTPTGLSYEQYF.

The V gene is TRBV6-5, the J gene TRBJ2-2; D perhaps matches TRBD2 (5 bases). CDR1 and CDR2 from the germline V gene are MNHEY and SVGAGI. The V end lost 4 bases, the J end lost 0 bases, and 9 bases lay between the germline ends. The CDR3 extends over 15 amino acids. CDR3 coding DNA: TGTGCCAGCAGTTTTGGGCGGGCGAACACCGGGGAGCTGTTTTTT. It codes for CASSFGRANTGELFF.

This clonotype was observed at least ten times. J is TRBJ2-7 and V is TRBV5-5; possible D gene TRBD2, 6 bases. The germline V gene encodes CDR1 SGHKS and CDR2 YYEKEE (reference sequence). The length of the CDR3 is 17 residues. Trimming took 1 base from V and 4 from J, leaving 21 bases between them. DNA for the CDR3: TGTGCCAGCAGCTTGCGTGGGGGGACTGCTAGCGCTTACGAGCAGTACTTC. It specifies CASSLRGGTASAYEQYF. Filled out from reference TRBV5-5 and TRBJ2-7, the complete variable domain reads DAGVTQSPTHLIKTRGQQVTLRCSPISGHKSVSWYQQVLGQGPQFIFQYYEKEERGRGNFPDRFSARQFPNYSSELNVNALLLGDSALYLCASSLRGGTASAYEQYFGPGTRLTVT.

This clonotype appeared many times. The genes are TRBV19 and TRBJ1-5, with no clear D. Trimming left V 6 bases short and J 1 base short, with 7 bases between. From germline, CDR1 is LNHDA and CDR2 SQIVND (reference sequence). The CDR3 length is 13 residues. The CDR3, as DNA: TGTGCCAGTAGCTTCCCAAGCAATCAGCCCCAGCATTTT. This encodes CASSFPSNQPQHF.

This sequence joins TRBV3-1 and TRBJ2-1; 10 bases agree with TRBD2. V gave up 0 bases and J gave up 6 bases; unmatched junction bases: 8. The germline V gene has CDR1 LGHDT and CDR2 YNNKEL (reference sequence). The CDR3 spans 17 residues. The CDR3 reads CASSQDGSSGRANEQFF. The CDR3, as DNA: TGTGCCAGCAGCCAAGATGGTTCTAGCGGGAGAGCCAATGAGCAGTTCTTC.

In this sample, this clonotype turned up many times. The chain links TRBV6-2 or TRBV6-3 to TRBJ2-7; D is undetermined. CDR3 length: 13 amino acids. Per the germline V gene, CDR1 is MNHEY and CDR2 is SVGEGT. V was trimmed by 2 bases and J by 6 bases, leaving 11 bases between them. DNA for the CDR3: TGTGCCAGCAGTTACGTCGAGGCCAGCGAGCAGTACTTC. As protein: CASSYVEASEQYF.

The table lists this clonotype with many counts. The rearrangement uses TRBV6-5 and TRBJ2-7; D perhaps matches TRBD1 (5 bases). V lost 6 bases, J lost 0 bases, and 12 bases lay in between. This CDR3 has 14 residues. Germline values: CDR1 MNHEY, CDR2 SVGAGI. The CDR3 sequence is CASRPQGSSYEQYF. CDR3 DNA sequence: TGTGCCAGCAGACCCCAGGGCTCCTCCTACGAGCAGTACTTC.

This clonotype was seen once. An end of the junction differs from the germline gene, which may be a read error. This chain uses TRBV7-2 with TRBJ2-2; D is unresolved. This CDR3 has 15 amino acids. The germline V gene encodes CDR1 SGHTA and CDR2 FQGNSA. The CDR3 region is CASSLGHTNTEELFF. In nucleotides, the CDR3 is TGTGCCAGCAGCTTAGGTCACACGAACACCGAGGAGCTGTTTTTT.

This clonotype was detected many times. The V and J genes are TRBV27 and TRBJ2-7; 8 bases match TRBD1. Unmatched junction bases numbered 12, after V lost 0 bases and J lost 5 bases. CDR1 is MNHEY and CDR2 is SMNVEV in the germline V gene (reference sequence). CDR3 length: 17 amino acids. The CDR3 spells CASSLSQDRVIVDEQYF. The CDR3 nucleotides read TGTGCCAGCAGTTTATCACAGGACAGGGTGATAGTCGACGAGCAGTACTTC.

This clonotype appeared many times. The V call is TRBV28, the J call TRBJ2-7, with D uncertain. CDR1 is MDHEN and CDR2 is SYDVKM in the germline V gene. This CDR3 is built from 12 residues. Trimming left V 3 bases short and J 2 bases short, with 5 bases between. The DNA for the CDR3 is TGTGCCAGCAGTTTCCAGGCCTACGAGCAGTACTTC. Translation: CASSFQAYEQYF. Filled out from reference TRBV28 and TRBJ2-7, the complete variable domain reads DVKVTQSSRYLVKRTGEKVFLECVQDMDHENMFWYRQDPGLGLRLIYFSYDVKMKEKGDIPEGYSVSREKKERFSLILESASTNQTSMYLCASSFQAYEQYFGPGTRLTVT.

V and J are TRBV9 and TRBJ2-1, with 15 bases that match TRBD2. The length of the CDR3 is 17 residues. Germline CDR1 SGDLS, CDR2 YYNGEE. With V trimmed by 4 bases and J by 7 bases, 9 bases remained unmatched. CDR3: CASSFGLAGGPDNEQFF. In DNA, the CDR3 is TGTGCCAGCAGCTTCGGACTAGCGGGAGGGCCGGATAATGAGCAGTTCTTC. The whole variable domain, remainder taken from reference TRBV9 and TRBJ2-1, is DSGVTQTPKHLITATGQRVTLRCSPRSGDLSVYWYQQSLDQGLQFLIQYYNGEERAKGNILERFSAQQFPDLHSELNLSSLELGDSALYFCASSFGLAGGPDNEQFFGPGTRLTVL.